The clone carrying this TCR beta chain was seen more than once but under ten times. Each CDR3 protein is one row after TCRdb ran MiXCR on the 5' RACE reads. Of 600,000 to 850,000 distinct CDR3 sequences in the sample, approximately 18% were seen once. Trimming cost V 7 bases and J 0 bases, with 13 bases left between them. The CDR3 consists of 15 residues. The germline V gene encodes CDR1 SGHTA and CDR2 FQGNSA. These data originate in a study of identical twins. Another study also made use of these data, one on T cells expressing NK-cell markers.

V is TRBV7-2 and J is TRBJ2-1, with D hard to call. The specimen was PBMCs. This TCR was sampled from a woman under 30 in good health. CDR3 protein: CASTWRSASYNEQFF. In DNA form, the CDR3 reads TGTGCCAGCACTTGGCGGTCTGCCTCCTACAATGAGCAGTTCTTC.